This T cell receptor beta chain was documented in a study of T cells in Graves' hyperthyroidism and ophthalmopathy. V lost 3 bases, J lost 3 bases, and 2 bases stayed unmatched. CDR1 and CDR2 from the germline V gene are ENHRY and SYGVKD. The CDR3 consists of 13 residues. Template material for amplifying TCR beta CDR3 regions consisted of RNA transcripts. HTBI primers drove first-round RT-PCR of the TCR CDR3. MiXCR, run by TCRdb on the multiplex PCR reads, gives a single entry per CDR3 protein. The sample lists 600,000 to 900,000 distinct CDR3 sequences; around 15% were seen once. The V call is TRBV10-3, the J call TRBJ2-7, with 7 bases aligning to TRBD1. The clonotype originates from a man younger than 30 with Graves' hyperthyroidism. Sequenced input: blood. The CDR3 DNA reads TGTGCCATCAGTGAAGGGGACAGCTACGAGCAGTACTTC. This sequence encodes CAISEGDSYEQYF.